The 9 T cell receptor beta chains below were found in one sample sequenced in a study of blood T cell repertoires in COVID-19. Sequencing was performed with immunoSEQ multiplex PCR; in TCRdb, only in-frame clones are kept and a portion is missing. This sample has 120,000 to 150,000 clones; roughly 89% occur once, and the top ten carry almost 6%. The specimen sequenced was PBMCs or T cells enriched from blood (not recorded which). The receptors shown here come from a woman aged 45 to 65 who had been exposed to COVID-19.

Details on this clone: The sample contains more than one DNA sequence encoding this CDR3. CDR3 in amino acids: CASSPGLAANEQFF. The CDR3, as DNA: TGCGCCAGCAGCCCGGGACTAGCTGCTAATGAGCAGTTCTTC. The V gene is TRBV5-1, the J gene TRBJ2-1; 9 bases are shared with TRBD2. The CDR3 totals 14 residues. J gave up 7 bases and V 4 bases, and 6 bases lay outside the gene matches. Germline CDR1 reads SGHRS; CDR2 reads YFSETQ.

V usage is TRBV10-2 and J usage is TRBJ1-1; D possibly corresponds to TRBD1 (5 bases). The CDR3 totals 17 residues. Trimming shortened V by 2 bases and J by 1 base, and 17 bases separated the two germline ends. CDR1 is WSHSY, CDR2 SAAADI, per germline. The CDR3 spells CASSERSAGRTNTEAFF. CDR3 DNA: TGCGCCAGCAGTGAGCGTTCGGCAGGGAGGACGAACACTGAAGCTTTCTTT.

As regards this clone: At the DNA level, this CDR3 is encoded by other sequences in the same sample as well. V and J are TRBV29-1 and TRBJ2-3; D is possibly TRBD1 (5 bases). Trimming removed 4 bases at V and 3 bases at J, with 8 bases between. Per the germline V gene, CDR1 is SQVTM and CDR2 is ANQGSEA. This CDR3 has 12 residues. CDR3 nucleotide sequence: TGCAGCGTTGGGCAGGGAACAGATACGCAGTATTTT. Translation gives CSVGQGTDTQYF.

J is TRBJ2-7 and V is TRBV2; D gene unclear. Germline CDR1 reads SNHLY; CDR2 reads FYNNEI. V dropped 7 bases and J dropped 3 bases, with 7 bases sitting between them. The CDR3 sequence is 11 residues long. The CDR3 loop is CASMFVYEQYF. The CDR3 coding sequence is TGTGCCAGCATGTTCGTCTACGAGCAGTACTTC.

The rearrangement joins TRBV11-2 to TRBJ2-2, with D possibly being TRBD2 (6 bases). The CDR3 consists of 12 residues. V was shortened by 1 base and J by 14 bases, with 11 bases between the two germline ends. Germline-derived CDR1 and CDR2 are SGHAT and FQNNGV. CDR3 sequence: CASSLVGGALFF. The CDR3 region has the DNA TGTGCCAGCAGCTTAGTGGGCGGGGCCCTGTTTTTT. Using reference TRBV11-2 and TRBJ2-2 for the parts outside the CDR3, the full variable domain is EAGVAQSPRYKIIEKRQSVAFWCNPISGHATLYWYQQILGQGPKLLIQFQNNGVVDDSQLPKDRFSAERLKGVDSTLKIQPAKLEDSAVYLCASSLVGGALFFGEGSRLTVL.

The CDR3 nucleotides read TGTGCCAGCAGTTCCCGGTGGGGGGGTGGCGAGCAGTACTTC. It translates to CASSSRWGGGEQYF. The chain recombines TRBV2 with TRBJ2-7, with 7 bases that match TRBD2. CDR3 size: 14 residues. V gave up 5 bases and J gave up 6 bases; unmatched junction bases: 10. The germline V gene has CDR1 SNHLY and CDR2 FYNNEI.

The gene calls are TRBV7-6 and TRBJ2-7; 11 nucleotides align to TRBD2. Trimming cost V 4 bases and J 4 bases; bases outside gene matches: 6. There are 15 residues in the CDR3. Per germline, CDR1 SGHVS and CDR2 FNYEAQ. DNA of the CDR3: TGTGCCAGCAGCTCCCTCTCTAGCGGGGGGTACGAGCAGTACTTC. This encodes CASSSLSSGGYEQYF.

The genes are TRBV27 and TRBJ1-2; 7 bases align to TRBD1. CDR3 length equals 17 residues. V was clipped by 6 bases and J by 2 bases; unmatched bases: 15. CDR1 is MNHEY, CDR2 SMNVEV, per germline (reference sequence). CDR3 region: CASSFVFLGQTNYGYTF. CDR3 nucleotide sequence: TGTGCCAGCAGCTTTGTTTTTTTGGGACAGACGAACTATGGCTACACCTTC.

This chain uses TRBV3-1 (or the pseudogene TRBV3-2) with TRBJ1-2; a weak D match, TRBD1 (5 bases). The CDR3 covers 14 residues. V was clipped by 6 bases and J by 7 bases, with 18 bases between them. Looked up from germline, CDR1 is LGHDT and CDR2 is YNNKEL (reference sequence). CDR3 DNA sequence: TGTGCCAGCAGTCTAGAGACAGAAACTATTGGCTACACCTTC. It yields the protein CASSLETETIGYTF.